Presented here are 29 T cell receptor beta chains from one specimen sequenced in a study of cytomegalovirus exposure and HLA in healthy donors. This PCR relied on a set of 60 Vbeta primers and 13 Jbeta primers. Clones were sequenced by immunoSEQ multiplex PCR, and TCRdb holds only the in-frame ones, with some missing. The sample yields some 130,000 clones, roughly 10% seen once. Material: PBMCs. The origin of the receptors is a man aged 50 or older in good health and CMV-seronegative.

As regards this clone: Other DNA sequences within the sample encode an identical CDR3. The chain links TRBV29-1 to TRBJ1-2; D might be TRBD1 (5 bases). Trimming removed 2 bases at V and 1 base at J, with 5 bases between. The CDR3 consists of 12 residues. Germline loops: CDR1 SQVTM, CDR2 ANQGSEA. CDR3 in amino acids: CSVEQGNYGYTF. The CDR3 nucleotides are TGCAGCGTTGAACAGGGTAACTATGGCTACACCTTC.

J is TRBJ1-2 and V is TRBV2; 9 bases align to TRBD1. Looked up from germline, CDR1 is SNHLY and CDR2 is FYNNEI. V was clipped by 10 bases and J by 3 bases; unmatched bases: 6. The length of the CDR3 is 13 residues. CDR3 loop: CATYRGQDYGYTF. CDR3 coding DNA: TGTGCCACCTACAGGGGGCAAGACTATGGCTACACCTTC.

For this clone: Here the CDR3 omits its conserved ending phenylalanine or tryptophan, so a read error is the likely source. V usage is TRBV5-4 and J usage is TRBJ2-6; 11 bases are a match to TRBD2. The CDR3 runs to 18 residues. The germline CDR1 and CDR2 sequences are SGHNT and YYREEE (reference sequence). V trimming: 0 bases; J trimming: 1 base; junction bases outside the gene matches: 3. This CDR3 is CASSLELAGASGANVLTV. In DNA form, the CDR3 reads TGTGCCAGCAGCTTGGAACTAGCGGGGGCGTCTGGGGCCAACGTCCTGACTGTC.

This clone turned up a few times. CDR3 DNA: TGTGCCAGCAGTAAGACTAGCTACGAGCAGTACTTC. Encoded protein: CASSKTSYEQYF. This chain links TRBV6-5 with TRBJ2-7; D perhaps matches TRBD2 (6 bases). CDR1 is MNHEY, CDR2 SVGAGI, per germline. Deletions cut 5 bases from V and 3 bases from J, with 8 bases between. The CDR3 consists of 12 residues.

J is TRBJ2-7 and V is TRBV27; TRBD2 agrees at 7 bases. Germline CDR1 reads MNHEY; CDR2 reads SMNVEV (reference sequence). This CDR3 is 14 amino acids long. V was clipped by 6 bases and J by 1 base; unmatched bases: 6. In nucleotides, the CDR3 is TGTGCCAGCAGCCCCTCCGGGAGGTCCTACGAGCAGTACTTC. Translation gives CASSPSGRSYEQYF.

This clone was detected a few times. The gene calls are TRBV6-1 and TRBJ1-1, with D hard to call. Per germline, CDR1 MNHNS and CDR2 SASEGT. Trimming removed 6 bases from V and 0 bases from J, with 8 bases in between. The CDR3 is 13 amino acids. CDR3 sequence (DNA): TGTGCCAGCAGCCTTAGAGTGAACACTGAAGCTTTCTTT. Residues: CASSLRVNTEAFF.

This clone showed up just a few times. V gene TRBV5-1 combines with J gene TRBJ2-7; 8 bases fit TRBD1. CDR1 and CDR2 (germline): SGHRS, YFSETQ. This CDR3 is 15 amino acids long. V lost 4 bases to trimming and J lost 7 bases; unmatched junction nucleotides: 13. CDR3 DNA sequence: TGCGCCAGCAGCCGAGATGGACAGGGTTTGGGGGAGCAGTACTTC. The encoded protein is CASSRDGQGLGEQYF.

This chain joins TRBV6-6 and TRBJ2-7, with 12 bases fitting TRBD2. The CDR3 is made up of 15 amino acids. V gave up 5 bases and J gave up 4 bases; unmatched junction bases: 6. Germline CDR1 reads MNHNY; CDR2 reads SVGAGI (reference sequence). The chain's CDR3 is CASSQTSGSSYEQYF. The CDR3, as DNA: TGTGCCAGCAGTCAGACTAGCGGGAGCTCGTACGAGCAGTACTTC.

The chain is built from TRBV6-5 and TRBJ2-3, with D possibly matching TRBD1 (8 bases). The CDR3 is 14 residues long. V was pared by 5 bases and J by 5 bases, with 14 bases between. Germline V gene data show CDR1 as MNHEY and CDR2 as SVGAGI. The CDR3 loop is CASSLNRGGDTQYF. CDR3 coding DNA: TGTGCCAGCAGTCTCAACAGGGGGGGAGATACGCAGTATTTT.

This clone is a singleton in its sample. V gene TRBV28 combines with J gene TRBJ1-1; the D gene is possibly TRBD1 (6 bases). The CDR3 runs 14 residues. V was shortened by 5 bases and J by 4 bases, with 14 bases between the two germline ends. CDR1 is MDHEN and CDR2 is SYDVKM in the germline V gene. The CDR3 here is CASSKLKQGTEAFF. In DNA form, the CDR3 reads TGTGCCAGCAGTAAACTTAAACAGGGCACTGAAGCTTTCTTT.

The chain employs TRBV5-1 and TRBJ2-3; 7 bases agree with TRBD1. V was clipped by 1 base and J by 4 bases; unmatched bases: 12. The germline V gene has CDR1 SGHRS and CDR2 YFSETQ. The CDR3 has 17 amino acids. CDR3 sequence (DNA): TGCGCCAGCAGCTTGAACTTACAGGGGCCCCGACCAGATACGCAGTATTTT. It yields the protein CASSLNLQGPRPDTQYF.

This clone was seen more than once but under ten times. DNA of the CDR3: TGTGCCAGCAGCTTGATTTCGGGTGCTAACTATGGCTACACCTTC. As protein: CASSLISGANYGYTF. The V gene is TRBV27, the J gene TRBJ1-2; D call uncertain. The CDR3 is made up of 15 amino acids. Germline CDR1 reads MNHEY; CDR2 reads SMNVEV (reference sequence). The V end was cut by 6 bases, the J end by 0 bases, with 14 bases between.

This clone was counted a few times. The V and J genes are TRBV2 and TRBJ1-4, with 7 bases identical to TRBD1. CDR1 and CDR2 from the germline V gene are SNHLY and FYNNEI. CDR3 size: 12 residues. Trimming cost V 10 bases and J 6 bases; bases outside gene matches: 5. CDR3 in amino acids: CAIWDSHEKLFF. The CDR3 nucleotides read TGTGCCATATGGGACAGCCATGAAAAACTGTTTTTT.

This clone was picked up a small number of times. V is TRBV5-5 and J is TRBJ2-1, with TRBD2 matching over 9 bases. This CDR3 spans 15 amino acids. V lost 4 bases to trimming and J lost 2 bases; unmatched junction nucleotides: 4. From germline, CDR1 is SGHKS and CDR2 YYEKEE (reference sequence). CDR3 sequence: CASSVTSGTYNEQFF. DNA of the CDR3: TGTGCCAGCAGCGTGACTAGCGGCACCTACAATGAGCAGTTCTTC.

In its sample, this clone was seen a few times. The CDR3 bases are TGTGCCAGCAGTGAAGTTCGGGGAAACACCATATATTTT. It is translated as CASSEVRGNTIYF. J is TRBJ1-3 and V is TRBV6-1; unclear D gene. CDR1 MNHNS and CDR2 SASEGT come from the germline V gene. The length of the CDR3 is 13 residues. V dropped 1 base and J dropped 4 bases, with 5 bases sitting between them.

In this sample, this clone turned up a few times. The chain joins TRBV28 to TRBJ1-1; 8 nucleotides agree with TRBD1. The CDR3 covers 15 residues. Germline assignment: CDR1 MDHEN and CDR2 SYDVKM. The V gene end was trimmed by 6 bases and the J gene end by 0 bases; junction bases not matched to a gene: 6. CDR3 coding DNA: TGTGCCAGCAGCAACAGGGGGTCTTTGAACACTGAAGCTTTCTTT. It translates to CASSNRGSLNTEAFF.

The V and J genes are TRBV28 and TRBJ2-6, with a weak D call TRBD1 (6 bases). V lost 0 bases and J lost 0, with 12 bases in between. The CDR3 loop spans 18 amino acids. CDR1 is MDHEN, CDR2 SYDVKM, per germline. The CDR3 is CASSLWQGIGSGANVLTF. CDR3 coding DNA: TGTGCCAGCAGTTTATGGCAGGGGATCGGCTCTGGGGCCAACGTCCTGACTTTC.

Relative to its sample, this clone is medium-sized. The chain is built from TRBV13 and TRBJ1-3; no reliable D call. The CDR3 loop spans 14 amino acids. CDR1 and CDR2 from the germline V gene are PRHDT and FYEKMQ (reference sequence). V shed 4 bases and J shed 2 bases, with 9 bases lying between them. CDR3 sequence: CASSSDDTGNTIYF. The CDR3 region has the DNA TGTGCCAGCAGCTCGGATGACACTGGAAACACCATATATTTT. The entire variable domain, with the rest obtained from reference TRBV13 and TRBJ1-3, is as follows: AAGVIQSPRHLIKEKRETATLKCYPIPRHDTVYWYQQGPGQDPQFLISFYEKMQSDKGSIPDRFSAQQFSDYHSELNMSSLELGDSALYFCASSSDDTGNTIYFGEGSWLTVV.

This clone came up a few times. The chain is built from TRBV11-2 and TRBJ1-4; D remains unclear. Germline V gene lookup returns CDR1 SGHAT and CDR2 FQNNGV. Trimming took 2 bases from V and 7 from J, leaving 14 bases between them. The CDR3 totals 15 residues. Written as DNA, the CDR3 is TGTGCCAGCAGCTTATTTCCGGGTTACGGTGAAAAACTGTTTTTT. This sequence encodes CASSLFPGYGEKLFF.

This clone came up a few times. The chain carries TRBV28 and TRBJ1-5; TRBD1 agrees at 12 bases. Germline-derived CDR1 and CDR2 are MDHEN and SYDVKM. This CDR3 is built from 18 residues. After removal of 6 bases from V and 1 base from J, the junction contained 10 bases not matched to a gene. CDR3 loop: CASRSPGQGAHSNQPQHF. The CDR3 DNA follows: TGTGCCAGCAGGTCCCCGGGACAGGGGGCGCACAGCAATCAGCCCCAGCATTTT. Variable domain in full (rest from reference TRBV28 and TRBJ1-5): DVKVTQSSRYLVKRTGEKVFLECVQDMDHENMFWYRQDPGLGLRLIYFSYDVKMKEKGDIPEGYSVSREKKERFSLILESASTNQTSMYLCASRSPGQGAHSNQPQHFGDGTRLSIL.

The gene calls are TRBV6-1 and TRBJ2-7; the match to TRBD1 covers 9 bases. The V segment lost 1 base and the J segment 2 bases; nucleotides outside the gene matches: 6. Germline V gene sequence: CDR1 MNHNS, CDR2 SASEGT. This CDR3 spans 16 amino acids. The CDR3 DNA sequence: TGTGCCAGCAGTGAAGGTCCGGGACAGGGAGCCTACGAGCAGTACTTC. Its translation: CASSEGPGQGAYEQYF.

In its sample, this clone ranks as medium-sized. The V and J genes are TRBV19 and TRBJ2-3; D possibly corresponds to TRBD1 (7 bases). Germline lookup yields CDR1 LNHDA and CDR2 SQIVND (reference sequence). This CDR3 has 15 residues. Trimming removed 7 bases at V and 3 bases at J, with 17 bases between. This chain's CDR3 is CASTRGGGLTDTQYF. CDR3 nucleotides: TGTGCCAGTACCAGAGGAGGGGGCTTGACAGATACGCAGTATTTT.

This chain uses TRBV11-2 with TRBJ2-5, with TRBD1 as a possible D gene (6 bases). Trimming took off 5 bases at V and 9 bases at J, with 31 bases between the two ends. CDR1 and CDR2 (germline): SGHAT, FQNNGV. CDR3 length: 18 residues. CDR3 region: CASSLRGHRVGESVAQYF. CDR3 nucleotides: TGTGCCAGCAGCCTACGAGGACACAGGGTGGGAGAGAGTGTGGCCCAGTACTTC.

This clone was observed a handful of times. CDR3 loop: CASSYSRLNTGELFF. CDR3 in DNA: TGTGCCAGCAGTTACTCGAGACTGAACACCGGGGAGCTGTTTTTT. The chain is built from TRBV6-5 and TRBJ2-2; D call uncertain. Germline CDR1 reads MNHEY; CDR2 reads SVGAGI. Between the trimmed V and J ends, which lost 0 bases and 1 base, there was a span of 6 bases. This CDR3 is built from 15 residues.

This clone was observed a few times. The J gene is TRBJ2-1, the V gene TRBV27; TRBD1 aligns across 7 bases. Germline lookup yields CDR1 MNHEY and CDR2 SMNVEV (reference sequence). This CDR3 is 14 amino acids long. With V trimmed by 7 bases and J by 7 bases, 10 bases remained unmatched. In nucleotides, the CDR3 is TGTGCCAGCAAACCCAACAGGGGTGGGAATGAGCAGTTCTTC. Protein: CASKPNRGGNEQFF.

The chain couples TRBV5-1 to TRBJ2-1, with 8 bases lining up with TRBD2. The V gene end was trimmed by 4 bases and the J gene end by 8 bases; junction bases not matched to a gene: 11. This CDR3 contains 15 residues. Germline assignment: CDR1 SGHRS and CDR2 YFSETQ. The CDR3 DNA is TGCGCCAGCAGCACGTCCGGGACTAGACCCGATGAGCAGTTCTTC. It yields the protein CASSTSGTRPDEQFF.

This chain joins TRBV7-3 and TRBJ1-2, with D hard to call. CDR3 length equals 15 residues. V was trimmed by 5 bases and J by 5 bases, leaving 18 bases between them. Germline V gene sequence: CDR1 SGHTA, CDR2 FQGTGA. CDR3 coding DNA: TGTGCCAGCAGCCCTTCTGAGCGTACTCCTTATGGCTACACCTTC. As protein: CASSPSERTPYGYTF.

This clone was seen a few times. The V gene is TRBV21-1, the J gene TRBJ2-7; the table's D call, TRBD1, was not checked against the DNA. TRBV21-1 has pseudogene status. CDR3 length: 18 residues. CDR3 sequence reads: CASSNQRTAHYYNREQYF. CDR3 bases: TGTGCCAGCAGCAACCAGCGGACAGCACATTATTATAATCGCGAGCAGTACTTC.

V and J are TRBV19 and TRBJ2-7; perhaps TRBD1 as D (5 bases). The CDR3 contains 13 residues. Looked up from germline, CDR1 is LNHDA and CDR2 is SQIVND (reference sequence). The V end lost 5 bases, the J end lost 6 bases, and 14 bases lay between the germline ends. The CDR3: CASSRQTVGEQYF. The CDR3 DNA is TGTGCCAGTAGTCGACAGACGGTGGGCGAGCAGTACTTC.